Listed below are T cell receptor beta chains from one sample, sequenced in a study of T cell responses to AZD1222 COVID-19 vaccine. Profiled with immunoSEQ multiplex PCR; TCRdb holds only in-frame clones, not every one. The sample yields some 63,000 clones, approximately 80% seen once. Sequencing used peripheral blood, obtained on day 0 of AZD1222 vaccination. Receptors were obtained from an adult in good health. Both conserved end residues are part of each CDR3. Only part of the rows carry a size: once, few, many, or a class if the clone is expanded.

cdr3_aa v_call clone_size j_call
CASSTGTASGGSSYNEQFF TRBV7-9 NA TRBJ2-1
CASSRRTGGPETQYF TRBV3-1/TRBV3-2 NA TRBJ2-5
CASRLRQGGTGELFF TRBV2 NA TRBJ2-2
CASSLDPQLNTEAFF TRBV28 NA TRBJ1-1
CASSLLSDPSTDTQYF TRBV4-3 NA TRBJ2-3
CASSQDRRTATGELFF TRBV4-3 NA TRBJ2-2
CASSSFRSPLHF TRBV7-9 NA TRBJ1-6
CASSLAGGYNSPLHF TRBV28 NA TRBJ1-6
CASSQDGGKETQYF TRBV4-1 NA TRBJ2-5
CASSPRDPNEQFF TRBV18 NA TRBJ2-1
CASRSSPRTYNEQFF TRBV6-5 NA TRBJ2-1
CASGLGREFGGELFF TRBV12-5 NA TRBJ2-2
CASSLEAGVSTGELFF TRBV13 NA TRBJ2-2
CASTPTGVGTGELFF TRBV19 NA TRBJ2-2
CASSQDNRNTEAFF TRBV3-1/TRBV3-2 NA TRBJ1-1
CASSQVLGLAGPNEQFF TRBV3-1/TRBV3-2 once TRBJ2-1
CASSADRGLSPLHF TRBV2 NA TRBJ1-6
CAITGENEQFF TRBV10-3 once TRBJ2-1